This T cell receptor (beta chain) is drawn from a study of blood T cell repertoires in COVID-19 (TCRdb year 2020). Concerning the study at large: Samples covering the acute and convalescent phases of COVID-19 were provided by collaborators in the United States, Italy and Spain. The material from the prospective study consisted of cDNA or gDNA derived from T cells, B-cell-depleted T cells, or PBMCs. The dataset comprised deeply sampled blood TCRbeta repertoires from subjects exposed to, actively infected with, or recovered from COVID-19. The repertoires were released in a freely available public database intended as a resource for research on the immune response to SARS-CoV-2. The samples were drawn from the first 160 participants of the ongoing ImmuneRACE study and from 950 to 1,500 subjects provided by 6 global collaborators. A de-identified subject ID, COVID-19 status, age in years and sex were almost always included in the sample metadata. Where available, HLA class I and class II types were taken from metadata supplied by the sample provider and were not determined by assay-based typing.

TCRbeta CDR3 regions were amplified from genomic DNA using the immunoSEQ Assay, a bias-controlled multiplex PCR. The original methods were these. Nucleated cell counts per sample were estimated from amplification of reference gene primers within the assay. To quantify the absolute abundance of each unique TCRbeta CDR3 rearrangement, sequence reads were collapsed and filtered. For each sample, productive Simpson clonality was calculated as the square root of Simpson's diversity index across productive rearrangements. This is the immuneACCESS table as TCRdb keeps it, with only in-frame sequences that have V and J called. A part of the clones is gone; compared with another copy, unresolved V genes explain less than half, and the rest is unexplained. V and J calls and clone size come straight from that table; D and trimming were deduced from the DNA. The table for this sample lists approximately 310,000 clones; 75% to 90% of them were counted only once. 4.5% to 6.5% of the sample lies in the top ten.

A word on this clone: Its binding antigen is unknown. Base qualities are not recorded, but no much larger clone differs from it by a single base.

Results the study describes overall, beyond this receptor: The quantity of clinical and demographic metadata differed by source and by participant and was supplied without curation.

In the prospective study, participants were roughly 18 to 100 years old, resided in approximately 25 geographic areas of the United States, and were enrolled through a virtual design. Cohort assignment in the prospective study relied on participant-reported clinical history from a screening survey and a study questionnaire. For ImmuneRACE Cohort 3, a participant was defined as recovered based on two consecutive negative NP/OP PCR tests, clearance by a healthcare professional, or resolution of symptoms. Each participant in the prospective study had whole blood, serum and a nasopharyngeal or oropharyngeal swab collected by mobile phlebotomists. Over an approximately two-month period, participants in the prospective study had the option of providing additional blood draws and questionnaires. Before DNA extraction, blood samples from the prospective study were shipped at room temperature or frozen.

Input material: PBMCs or T cells enriched from blood (not recorded which). This TCR derives from a man between 60 and 75 years old who had recovered from COVID-19.

The CDR3 corresponds to CASRMDRGDQPQHF. The DNA sequence is given as TGTGCCAGTAGGATGGACAGGGGCGACCAGCCCCAGCATTTT. The V gene is TRBV19 and the J gene is TRBJ1-5, with 9 bases matching TRBD1. The germline V gene (reference sequence) supplies CDR1 LNHDA and CDR2 SQIVND. From cysteine to phenylalanine, the CDR3 is 14 amino acids long. The kept DNA is CDR3 alone, 42 bases in frame from the first base. Trimming removed 6 bases from V and 7 bases from J; the gene matches leave 7 bases unexplained.